What follows describes a single TCR beta chain. This entry belongs to a study of T cell changes during pregnancy in multiple sclerosis. V gave up 3 bases and J gave up 5 bases; unmatched junction bases: 0. The CDR3 consists of 12 residues. From germline, CDR1 is SEHNR and CDR2 FQNEAQ (reference sequence). Clones were read by immunoSEQ multiplex PCR, and TCRdb kept only the in-frame ones, dropping some. The table has tens of thousands of clones, 80% to 95% seen once. Sequenced here: peripheral blood, sampled before pregnancy. This sequence originates from a female donor with multiple sclerosis, enrolled in a pregnancy study. The chain employs TRBV7-9 and TRBJ2-5; 7 bases align to TRBD1. Here the CDR3 reads CASSFRGETQYF. CDR3 bases: TGTGCCAGCAGCTTCAGGGGGGAGACCCAGTACTTC.